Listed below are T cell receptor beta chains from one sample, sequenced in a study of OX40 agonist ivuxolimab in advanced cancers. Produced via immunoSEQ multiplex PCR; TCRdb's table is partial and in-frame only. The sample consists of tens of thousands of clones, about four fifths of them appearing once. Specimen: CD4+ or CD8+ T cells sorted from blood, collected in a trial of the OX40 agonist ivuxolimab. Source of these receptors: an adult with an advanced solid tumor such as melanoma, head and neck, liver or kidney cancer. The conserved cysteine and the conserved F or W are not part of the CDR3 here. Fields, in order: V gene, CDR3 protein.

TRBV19,ASTPSGYATDTQY
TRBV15,ATSPGQEETQY
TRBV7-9,ASSLDLAGHTDTQY
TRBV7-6,ASSLAGRNTGELF
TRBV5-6,ASSPDGTNYGYT
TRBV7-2,ASSLDHLSYEQY
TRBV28,ASSFSAASLGYT
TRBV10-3,AISDSAWGGTDTQY
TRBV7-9,ASSPGQIYGYT
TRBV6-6,ASRLTSGGANYEQY
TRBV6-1,ASSTGGRFGYT
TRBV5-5,ASSPEGQGERYGYT
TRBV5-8,ASSPRLAGGTGELF
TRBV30,AWSVQGPHQPQH
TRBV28,ASSPGSGMA
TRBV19,ASSIGGPANYGYT
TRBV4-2,ASSQGKFGADTQY
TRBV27,ASSLSIRGWGNYGYT
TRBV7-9,ASSQGRGAGFQETQY
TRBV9,ASSVGGGGNEQY
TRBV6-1,ASRPLGGIYNEQF
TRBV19,ASSPGQRTYEQF
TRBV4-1,ASSQAGSRQPQH
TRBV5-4,ASSFGGPDYNEQF
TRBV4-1,ASSRLAGRGQGDNEQF
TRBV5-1,ASSFNGQGDEQY
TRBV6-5,ASSWQGDVGYT
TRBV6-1,ASSGGQYYEQY
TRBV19,ASCRQGNSYNEQF
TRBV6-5,ASSYGVGRVTDTQY
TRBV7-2,ASSLVLAGGETQY
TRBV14,ASSQDRLTYGYT
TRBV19,ASRKRGESLEQY
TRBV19,ASGRSSGYT
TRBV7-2,ASSLRQGGNGYT
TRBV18,ASSPPAGGGIYEQY
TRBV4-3,ASSQGSSASGNTIY
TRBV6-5,ASRRPSTGELF
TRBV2,ASTMPVVNTEAF
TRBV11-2,ASNRGGTDTQY